This T cell receptor beta chain was sequenced for a study of technical replicates of blood from a few donors. The CDR3 is 16 residues long. Trimming stripped 8 bases from V and 2 bases from J, with 18 bases between. The V gene's germline CDR1 is SGHNT and CDR2 YENEEA. Method: immunoSEQ multiplex PCR; TCRdb's copy keeps in-frame clones and lacks some. Of 50,000 to 70,000 clones detected, 86% appear once; the ten largest clones hold about 4.9%. V and J are TRBV11-3 and TRBJ1-4; D is unresolved. This receptor was obtained from a human donor in good health. Some clones in this sample may be carry-over from other donors' samples. The sequenced material came from PBMCs. CDR3 DNA sequence: TGTGCCAGCGGTTTACGAAGTCGGCGGACTAATGAAAAACTGTTTTTT. This encodes CASGLRSRRTNEKLFF.